This T cell receptor (beta chain) was obtained from a study of blood T cell repertoires in COVID-19. This clone was seen a few times. Profiled with immunoSEQ multiplex PCR; TCRdb holds only in-frame clones, not every one. The sample lists 200,000 to 250,000 clones; around 85% were seen once. The CDR3 has 15 residues. Germline V CDR1 and CDR2: SEHNR, FQNEAQ (reference sequence). The V and J ends lost 3 bases and 0 bases respectively, with 8 bases between them. The sequencing sample was made of peripheral blood. The sequence was collected from a man aged 60-69 years with acute or convalescent COVID-19. The chain is built from TRBV7-9 and TRBJ2-2; D might be TRBD1 (6 bases). The CDR3: CASSLDSANTGELFF. The DNA of the CDR3 is TGTGCCAGCAGCTTGGACAGCGCGAACACCGGGGAGCTGTTTTTT.